These T cell receptor beta chains were read from a single sample in a study of shared clonotypes between healthy human individuals. Profiled with immunoSEQ multiplex PCR; TCRdb holds only in-frame clones, not every one. The table lists 650,000 to 750,000 clones, approximately 79% of them singletons. The source material was memory CD4+ T cells sorted from blood. The receptors derive from a woman in her twenties or thirties in good health. The CDR3 runs from the conserved cysteine through the conserved F or W. A D gene is named only where the DNA matches it firmly. The size of a clone is reported for some rows only, either as once, few or many, or as a class for expanded clones.

V	size	D	J	CDR3	DNA
TRBV5-1	.	.	TRBJ1-5	CASSLAGKGPQHF	TGCGCCAGCAGCTTGGCTGGGAAGGGGCCCCAGCATTTT
TRBV5-6	many	.	TRBJ2-7	CASSPNWGYEQYF	TGTGCCAGCAGCCCTAACTGGGGTTACGAGCAGTACTTC
TRBV6-4	.	TRBD2	TRBJ2-7	CASSATGGPYEQYF	TGTGCCAGCAGCGCGACGGGGGGACCCTACGAGCAGTACTTC
TRBV5-8	.	.	TRBJ2-4	CASSLGQLLAKNIQYF	TGTGCCAGCAGCTTAGGACAGCTACTAGCCAAAAACATTCAGTACTTC
TRBV5-6	few	.	TRBJ1-4	CASSLQGRTNEKLFF	TGTGCCAGCAGCTTGCAGGGCAGAACTAATGAAAAACTGTTTTTT
TRBV6-6	.	TRBD2	TRBJ2-5	CASALGLAGVETQYF	TGTGCCAGCGCCCTAGGGCTAGCGGGAGTGGAGACCCAGTACTTC
TRBV7-2	.	.	TRBJ2-3	CASSLRQATDTQYF	TGTGCCAGCAGCCTTAGACAGGCCACAGATACGCAGTATTTT
TRBV2	few	TRBD2	TRBJ2-3	CASSVTSGSMQYF	TGTGCCAGCAGTGTAACTAGCGGGAGTATGCAGTATTTT
TRBV7-2	.	TRBD2	TRBJ2-7	CASSLQAAGANYEQYF	TGTGCCAGCAGCTTACAAGCGGCGGGAGCGAACTACGAGCAGTACTTC
TRBV5-1	.	.	TRBJ2-2	CASSSGTQATGELFF	TGCGCCAGCAGCTCCGGGACCCAAGCAACGGGGGAGCTGTTTTTT
TRBV19	once	.	TRBJ2-7	CASSILWSGNYEQYF	TGTGCCAGTAGTATCCTGTGGAGTGGAAACTACGAGCAGTACTTC
TRBV5-1	few	TRBD1	TRBJ2-3	CASSLGTGGDTQYF	TGCGCCAGCAGCCTCGGGACAGGGGGAGATACGCAGTATTTT
TRBV14	.	.	TRBJ1-3	CASSQDWGGLRRGNTIYF	TGTGCCAGCAGCCAAGATTGGGGGGGACTCCGGCGAGGAAACACCATATATTTT
TRBV5-1	.	.	TRBJ2-7	CASSLDGGKFYEQYF	TGCGCCAGCAGCTTGGATGGCGGGAAATTCTACGAGCAGTACTTC
TRBV5-6	.	.	TRBJ2-7	CASSRAGLNYEQYF	TGTGCCAGCAGCCGGGCCGGCCTGAACTACGAGCAGTACTTC